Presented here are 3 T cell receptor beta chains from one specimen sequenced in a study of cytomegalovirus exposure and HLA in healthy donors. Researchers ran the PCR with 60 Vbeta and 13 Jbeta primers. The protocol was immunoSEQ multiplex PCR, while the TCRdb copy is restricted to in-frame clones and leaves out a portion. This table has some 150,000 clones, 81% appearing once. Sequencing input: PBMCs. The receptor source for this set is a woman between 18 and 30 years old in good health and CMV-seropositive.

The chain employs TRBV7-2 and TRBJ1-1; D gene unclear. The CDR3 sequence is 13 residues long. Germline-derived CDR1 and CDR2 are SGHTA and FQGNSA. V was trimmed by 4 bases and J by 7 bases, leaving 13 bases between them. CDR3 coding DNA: TGTGCCAGCAGCTCCGGTCCCCTCGTTGAAGCTTTCTTT. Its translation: CASSSGPLVEAFF.

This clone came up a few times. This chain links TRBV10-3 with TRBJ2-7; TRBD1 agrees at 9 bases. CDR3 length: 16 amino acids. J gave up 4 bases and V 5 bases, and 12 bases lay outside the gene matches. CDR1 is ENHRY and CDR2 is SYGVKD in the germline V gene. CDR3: CAISKQGANKDYEQYF. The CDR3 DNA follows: TGTGCCATCAGTAAACAGGGGGCGAACAAGGATTACGAGCAGTACTTC.

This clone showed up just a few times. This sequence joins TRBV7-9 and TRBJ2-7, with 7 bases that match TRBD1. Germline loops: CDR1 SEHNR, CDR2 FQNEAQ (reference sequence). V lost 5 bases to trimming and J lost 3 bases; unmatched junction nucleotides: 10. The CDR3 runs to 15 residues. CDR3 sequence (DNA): TGTGCCAGCAGCCGAGACAGGGACAAGAACTACGAGCAGTACTTC. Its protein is CASSRDRDKNYEQYF.